This T cell receptor beta chain derives from a study of T cell repertoires in cytomegalovirus infection. For this clonotype: The target antigen is unknown.

TCRdb ran MiXCR on the reads and lists one entry per CDR3 protein. This table holds about 400,000 distinct CDR3 sequences, around a third found once. This CDR3 has 14 amino acids. Germline assignment: CDR1 MNHEY and CDR2 SMNVEV (reference sequence). Trimming cost V 5 bases and J 13 bases; bases outside gene matches: 14. Sequenced here: cultured PBMCs, sampled from culture after CMV antigen stimulation. The J gene is TRBJ2-5, the V gene TRBV27; 9 bases are shared with TRBD1. The source of this sequence is a human donor in good health (CMV status not recorded). Some clones in this sample may be carry-over from other donors' samples. The CDR3 nucleotides read TGTGCCAGCAGTGTTAACAGGGGGCTGAGGGGGCTGTACTTC. Its protein is CASSVNRGLRGLYF.